This T cell receptor beta chain emerged from a study of blood T cells in healthy people across ages. Study summary: With template switching, about one barcoded beta molecule was captured per two T cells.

Alongside a J-beta primer mix, a sample-barcoded 5' primer served in a second PCR lasting 7 to 11 cycles. In TCRdb, the 5' RACE reads were re-called with MiXCR into one record per CDR3 protein. The table lists about 1.4 million distinct CDR3 sequences, roughly 59% of them singletons. The CDR3 extends over 15 amino acids. The V end lost 2 bases, the J end lost 3 bases, and 14 bases lay between the germline ends. The V gene's germline CDR1 is MNHEY and CDR2 SVGAGI. The rearrangement joins TRBV6-5 to TRBJ2-7; the D gene is possibly TRBD2 (6 bases). The receptor comes from a man aged 18 to 29 in good health. The specimen sequenced was blood. CDR3 residues: CASSYGAGLSYEQYF. As DNA, the CDR3 is TGTGCCAGCAGTTACGGGGCAGGACTAAGCTACGAGCAGTACTTC.